The 29 T cell receptor beta chains in this list originate from one sample, sequenced in a study of blood T cell repertoires in COVID-19. Repertoires were generated with immunoSEQ multiplex PCR, while TCRdb's copy carries only in-frame clones and drops some. Found here are approximately 230,000 clones, 80% to 90% of them singletons; the top ten hold about 1.3%. The sample comprised peripheral blood. The source is an elderly man with acute or convalescent COVID-19.

The gene calls are TRBV5-6 and TRBJ2-7; tentatively, D is TRBD1 (6 bases). Germline V gene lookup returns CDR1 SGHDT and CDR2 YYEEEE. The V end lost 5 bases, the J end lost 4 bases, and 10 bases lay between the germline ends. CDR3 size: 12 residues. CDR3 residues: CASSSGVYEQYF. CDR3 nucleotides: TGTGCCAGCAGTTCAGGGGTTTACGAGCAGTACTTC. Full variable domain (missing parts from reference TRBV5-6 and TRBJ2-7): DAGVTQSPTHLIKTRGQQVTLRCSPKSGHDTVSWYQQALGQGPQFIFQYYEEEERQRGNFPDRFSGHQFPNYSSELNVNALLLGDSALYLCASSSGVYEQYFGPGTRLTVT.

The chain recombines TRBV21-1 with TRBJ2-5; the table's D gene call, TRBD1, was not cross checked with the DNA. TRBV21-1 is a recognized pseudogene. The CDR3 extends over 17 amino acids. As DNA, the CDR3 is TGTGCCAGCAGCAAATCCGGTACAGGGGCACACCAAGAGACCCAGTACTTC. Its protein product is CASSKSGTGAHQETQYF.

The V call is TRBV5-1, the J call TRBJ2-7; 8 bases are shared with TRBD1. Trimming took 0 bases from V and 4 from J; bases not matched to a gene: 9. The germline V gene encodes CDR1 SGHRS and CDR2 YFSETQ. The CDR3 extends over 16 amino acids. The CDR3 nucleotides are TGCGCCAGCAGCTTGGTAGTCGGGACAGGTTCGTACGAGCAGTACTTC. Translation: CASSLVVGTGSYEQYF.

This clone has a single count. V and J are TRBV7-2 and TRBJ2-7; a possible D gene is TRBD2 (5 bases). The germline CDR1 and CDR2 sequences are SGHTA and FQGNSA. Trimming left V 4 bases short and J 2 bases short, with 27 bases between. This CDR3 has 19 amino acids. The CDR3 sequence: CASSSQFTRRGLGTYEQYF. The CDR3 nucleotides read TGTGCCAGCAGCTCCCAATTTACCCGCAGAGGGTTGGGGACCTACGAGCAGTACTTC.

Only one count was recorded for this clone. The V gene is TRBV6-5, the J gene TRBJ1-2, with 9 bases aligning to TRBD1. The CDR3 loop spans 12 amino acids. CDR1 is MNHEY, CDR2 SVGAGI, per germline. After removal of 5 bases from V and 7 bases from J, the junction contained 2 bases not matched to a gene. Here the CDR3 reads CASSRTGAGYTF. CDR3 DNA: TGTGCCAGCAGTCGGACAGGGGCTGGCTACACCTTC.

V usage is TRBV2 and J usage is TRBJ2-4; 8 nucleotides agree with TRBD2. This CDR3 is built from 12 residues. The V and J ends lost 6 bases and 9 bases, in that order; junction bases with no gene match: 4. Germline V gene lookup returns CDR1 SNHLY and CDR2 FYNNEI. As DNA, the CDR3 is TGTGCCAGCAGGGGGACTAGTCCCATTCAGTACTTC. The encoded protein is CASRGTSPIQYF. The full variable domain, in which reference TRBV2 and TRBJ2-4 provide the parts outside the CDR3, is EPEVTQTPSHQVTQMGQEVILRCVPISNHLYFYWYRQILGQKVEFLVSFYNNEISEKSEIFDDQFSVERPDGSNFTLKIRSTKLEDSAMYFCASRGTSPIQYFGAGTRLSVL.

The chain has TRBV18 and TRBJ2-6; maybe TRBD1 (5 bases). CDR1 is KGHSH and CDR2 is LQKENI in the germline V gene. The ends were cut back, 4 bases at V and 1 base at J, with 5 bases in the middle. The CDR3 consists of 14 residues. CDR3 bases: TGTGCCAGCTCACAGGGGTCTGGGGCCAACGTCCTGACTTTC. It yields the protein CASSQGSGANVLTF.

The chain uses TRBV24-1 and TRBJ2-1; 14 positions match TRBD2. The CDR3 is 21 amino acids. Germline trimming cut 4 bases from V and 5 bases from J; bases unmatched to any gene: 18. The germline CDR1 and CDR2 sequences are KGHDR and SFDVKD. CDR3 in amino acids: CATSESLGTSGREGRDNEQFF. The CDR3 DNA is TGTGCCACCAGTGAGAGTCTAGGGACTAGCGGGAGAGAGGGGCGGGACAATGAGCAGTTCTTC.

The rearrangement links TRBV18 to TRBJ1-5; D not certain. The V end lost 2 bases, the J end lost 3 bases, and 11 bases lay between the germline ends. This CDR3 spans 15 amino acids. CDR1 and CDR2 (germline): KGHSH, LQKENI. CDR3 coding DNA: TGTGCCAGCTCACCAGGACTCAATGCCAATCAGCCCCAGCATTTT. As protein: CASSPGLNANQPQHF.

The V gene is TRBV4-3, the J gene TRBJ2-1; TRBD1 agrees at 9 bases. CDR3 size: 16 residues. With 2 bases clipped from V and 4 bases from J, the junction kept 6 bases outside the gene matches. The V gene's germline CDR1 is LGHNA and CDR2 YSLEER. In DNA, the CDR3 is TGCGCCAGCAGCCAACAACAGGGGGCAGGTTACAATGAGCAGTTCTTC. Its translation is CASSQQQGAGYNEQFF.

The chain uses TRBV3-1 (or the pseudogene TRBV3-2) and TRBJ1-4, with D possibly being TRBD1 (5 bases). The length of the CDR3 is 13 residues. The V and J ends lost 0 bases and 17 bases respectively, with 16 bases between them. From germline, CDR1 is LGHDT and CDR2 YNNKEL (reference sequence). The CDR3 loop reads CASSQELGRVFFF. The CDR3 region has the DNA TGTGCCAGCAGCCAAGAATTAGGCAGGGTGTTTTTTTTT.

The rearrangement joins TRBV5-1 to TRBJ2-7; perhaps TRBD2 as D (6 bases). CDR1 is SGHRS and CDR2 is YFSETQ in the germline V gene. The CDR3 is 15 amino acids. The germline V and J ends were trimmed by 2 bases and 1 base, with 13 bases remaining between them. CDR3 residues: CASSFGGLTSYEQYF. The CDR3 DNA is TGCGCCAGCAGCTTCGGGGGATTAACGTCCTACGAGCAGTACTTC. The full variable domain, with the rest looked up from reference TRBV5-1 and TRBJ2-7, is KAGVTQTPRYLIKTRGQQVTLSCSPISGHRSVSWYQQTPGQGLQFLFEYFSETQRNKGNFPGRFSGRQFSNSRSEMNVSTLELGDSALYLCASSFGGLTSYEQYFGPGTRLTVT.

As DNA, the CDR3 is TGTGCCAGCAGCTTTCCACAGGGAAGCTCCTATAATTCACCCCTCCACTTT. Protein: CASSFPQGSSYNSPLHF. The genes are TRBV7-9 and TRBJ1-6; D may be TRBD1 (6 bases). Germline V CDR1 and CDR2: SEHNR, FQNEAQ (reference sequence). The CDR3 totals 17 residues. Trimming cost V 3 bases and J 0 bases, with 12 bases left between them.

The rearrangement links TRBV7-3 to TRBJ2-7, with 8 bases aligning to TRBD2. Germline CDR1 and CDR2: SGHTA and FQGTGA. The CDR3 extends over 15 amino acids. After removal of 2 bases from V and 3 bases from J, the junction contained 6 bases not matched to a gene. Here the CDR3 DNA reads TGTGCCAGCAGCTTACAAGCGGGAGCAAGCTACGAGCAGTACTTC. This encodes CASSLQAGASYEQYF.

The V gene is TRBV18, the J gene TRBJ2-2, with 7 bases lining up with TRBD2. Per the germline V gene, CDR1 is KGHSH and CDR2 is LQKENI. The CDR3 is made up of 17 amino acids. V lost 5 bases and J lost 1; bases outside the gene matches: 10. The CDR3 sequence is CASSAPWGGRNTGELFF. DNA of the CDR3: TGTGCCAGCTCAGCCCCGTGGGGCGGGAGGAACACCGGGGAGCTGTTTTTT.

This chain joins TRBV4-3 and TRBJ2-5, with TRBD1 matching 7 bases. The CDR3 sequence is 19 residues long. Germline trimming cut 0 bases from V and 7 bases from J; bases unmatched to any gene: 20. Per germline, CDR1 LGHNA and CDR2 YSLEER. CDR3 region: CASSQELTNRQGVWGTQYF. In DNA form, the CDR3 reads TGCGCCAGCAGCCAAGAGCTAACGAATCGGCAGGGGGTTTGGGGGACCCAGTACTTC.

For the CDR3, the DNA is TGTGCCAGCAGCGTCGGGACAGGGGGTGAAGCTTTCTTT. Translating it yields CASSVGTGGEAFF. The rearrangement links TRBV6-2 or TRBV6-3 to TRBJ1-1, with TRBD1 identical over 11 bases. CDR1 is MNHEY, CDR2 SVGEGT, per germline. The CDR3 contains 13 residues. Germline trimming cut 6 bases from V and 7 bases from J; bases unmatched to any gene: 4.

V is TRBV18 and J is TRBJ1-1; D remains ambiguous. With 6 bases removed from V and 0 bases from J, the gap between germline ends came to 14 bases. The CDR3 extends over 15 amino acids. Germline lookup yields CDR1 KGHSH and CDR2 LQKENI. Here the CDR3 DNA reads TGTGCCAGCTCTAGTTTGCAAATTGTGAACACTGAAGCTTTCTTT. This translates into CASSSLQIVNTEAFF.

The J gene is TRBJ2-7, the V gene TRBV6-5, with 8 nucleotides matching TRBD1. Germline CDR1 reads MNHEY; CDR2 reads SVGAGI. After removal of 4 bases from V and 6 bases from J, the junction contained 5 bases not matched to a gene. The CDR3 is 13 residues long. This chain's CDR3 is CASSSQGASEQYF. The CDR3 coding sequence is TGTGCCAGCAGTTCTCAGGGGGCGTCCGAGCAGTACTTC.

The chain employs TRBV7-8 and TRBJ2-4, with 8 bases that match TRBD1. Germline CDR1 is SGHVS and CDR2 is FQNEAQ. J gave up 6 bases and V 1 base, and 11 bases lay outside the gene matches. The CDR3 length is 17 residues. This chain's CDR3 is CASSLDQMSTGGNIQYF. The CDR3 DNA follows: TGTGCCAGCAGCTTAGATCAAATGAGTACAGGGGGAAACATTCAGTACTTC. Full variable domain (remainder filled in from reference TRBV7-8 and TRBJ2-4): GAGVSQSPRYKVAKRGQDVALRCDPISGHVSLFWYQQALGQGPEFLTYFQNEAQLDKSGLPSDRFFAERPEGSVSTLKIQRTQQEDSAVYLCASSLDQMSTGGNIQYFGAGTRLSVL.

The rearrangement links TRBV9 to TRBJ1-4; no clear D gene. The V gene lost 5 bases and the J gene lost 0 bases, with 5 bases spanning the gap. Germline values: CDR1 SGDLS, CDR2 YYNGEE. There are 13 residues in the CDR3. This chain's CDR3 is CASRRSTNEKLFF. CDR3 DNA sequence: TGTGCCAGCAGGAGGTCAACTAATGAAAAACTGTTTTTT. The variable domain in full, completed from reference TRBV9 and TRBJ1-4, reads DSGVTQTPKHLITATGQRVTLRCSPRSGDLSVYWYQQSLDQGLQFLIQYYNGEERAKGNILERFSAQQFPDLHSELNLSSLELGDSALYFCASRRSTNEKLFFGSGTQLSVL.

The rearrangement links TRBV19 to TRBJ1-6; 8 bases align to TRBD1. This CDR3 is built from 15 residues. Per the germline V gene, CDR1 is LNHDA and CDR2 is SQIVND (reference sequence). V gave up 10 bases and J gave up 8 bases; unmatched junction bases: 13. The CDR3 DNA reads as TGTGCCATTATTCAGGGGGCTAAGGAGGATTCACCCCTCCACTTT. Protein sequence: CAIIQGAKEDSPLHF.

The count of this clone is one. V is TRBV19 and J is TRBJ2-7; D unresolved. This CDR3 has 14 amino acids. Germline assignment: CDR1 LNHDA and CDR2 SQIVND (reference sequence). V gave up 6 bases and J gave up 2 bases, with 14 bases separating them. CDR3: CASRTSGVPYEQYF. CDR3 coding DNA: TGTGCCAGTAGAACCTCTGGAGTACCCTACGAGCAGTACTTC.

The rearrangement joins TRBV4-2 to TRBJ2-5, with TRBD2 identical over 12 bases. V lost 0 bases, J lost 5 bases, and 10 bases stayed unmatched. This CDR3 contains 18 residues. Germline CDR1 reads LGHNA; CDR2 reads YNFKEQ. In DNA form, the CDR3 reads TGTGCCAGCAGCCAAGATAGAGGACTAGCGGGAATATGGGAGACCCAGTACTTC. This codes for CASSQDRGLAGIWETQYF.

The rearrangement links TRBV19 to TRBJ2-6; 9 bases line up with TRBD1. The CDR3 has 17 residues. The J segment lost 0 bases and the V segment lost 9 bases, leaving 9 bases of the junction unmatched. Germline CDR1 reads LNHDA; CDR2 reads SQIVND (reference sequence). The CDR3: CASLRQGDYSGANVLTF. The CDR3 DNA reads TGTGCCAGCCTAAGACAGGGGGATTACTCTGGGGCCAACGTCCTGACTTTC.

The chain uses TRBV7-9 and TRBJ1-1; D possibly corresponds to TRBD1 (5 bases). Per the germline V gene, CDR1 is SEHNR and CDR2 is FQNEAQ (reference sequence). There are 14 residues in the CDR3. V was shortened by 5 bases and J by 3 bases, with 13 bases between the two germline ends. The CDR3 spells CASSQRLGDTEAFF. In nucleotides, the CDR3 is TGTGCCAGCAGCCAAAGACTAGGGGACACTGAAGCTTTCTTT.

V gene TRBV6-4 combines with J gene TRBJ1-2; TRBD1 agrees at 7 bases. The CDR3 totals 13 residues. The germline CDR1 and CDR2 sequences are MRHNA and SNTAGT. Germline trimming cut 5 bases from V and 3 bases from J; bases unmatched to any gene: 3. The CDR3 protein is CASSPGQHYGYTF. The CDR3 DNA reads TGTGCCAGCAGTCCGGGACAGCACTATGGCTACACCTTC.

This sequence joins TRBV7-2 and TRBJ2-3; unclear D gene. The CDR3 contains 12 residues. V was clipped by 3 bases and J by 7 bases, with 8 bases between them. In germline, CDR1 is SGHTA, CDR2 FQGNSA. The DNA for the CDR3 is TGTGCCAGCAGCTTTAGTCTGAATACGCAGTATTTT. Translated: CASSFSLNTQYF.

CDR3 residues: CASSTGGTHGNQPQHF. The CDR3 coding sequence is TGTGCCAGCAGTACAGGGGGCACACATGGCAATCAGCCCCAGCATTTT. The rearrangement joins TRBV28 to TRBJ1-5; 9 nucleotides match TRBD1. Germline V gene data show CDR1 as MDHEN and CDR2 as SYDVKM. V gave up 5 bases and J gave up 2 bases; unmatched junction bases: 7. The CDR3 runs 16 residues.